This paragraph reports one T cell receptor beta chain. This specimen comes from a study of blood T cell repertoires in COVID-19. Turning to the study itself: The cDNA or gDNA used as material had been derived from T cells, B-cell-depleted T cells, or PBMCs.

The CDR3 spans 13 residues. V was shortened by 7 bases and J by 4 bases, with 12 bases between the two germline ends. Per the germline V gene, CDR1 is SGHNT and CDR2 is YYREEE (reference sequence). Here immunoSEQ multiplex PCR was the method, and the copy in TCRdb shows in-frame clones only, minus some. The profile shows 80,000 or so clones, roughly 91% of them singletons. The chain recombines TRBV5-4 with TRBJ2-1; unclear D gene. The source of this sequence is a woman aged 45-59 years in a cohort sampled during active COVID-19. Sequencing was carried out using peripheral blood. The CDR3 spells CASAASQYNEQFF. The CDR3 nucleotides read TGTGCCAGCGCAGCTAGTCAATACAATGAGCAGTTCTTC.